This paragraph covers one T cell receptor (beta chain) sequence. Its antigen remains unidentified. CDR1 MNHEY and CDR2 SVGAGI come from the germline V gene. CDR3 length equals 13 residues. The V and J ends lost 8 bases and 1 base respectively, with 11 bases between them. The authors ran a second PCR of roughly 6 to 12 cycles using a sample-barcoded 5' primer and a J-beta primer mix. Using its own MiXCR run on the 5' RACE reads, TCRdb lists one record per CDR3 protein. The table includes fewer than 700,000 distinct CDR3 sequences, over 40% detected once. This record comes from a study of blood T cells in healthy people across ages. Background on the study: Template switching retrieved approximately one barcoded beta molecule for each two T cells. Overall study results and limits: The study lacked donor CMV status, which possibly confounded expanded clonotype changes. Higher diversity and more naive CD4+ cells were features of long-lived donors, compared to aged donors.

Healthy Caucasian individuals from Russia aged about 6 to 90 served as donors. Sequences were obtained from blood. This TCR derives from an elderly man in good health. This rearrangement joins TRBV6-5 to TRBJ2-5, with a tentative D call TRBD1 (6 bases). In DNA, the CDR3 is TGTGCCAGCCTTAGGACAGTCCAAGAGACCCAGTACTTC. Its protein is CASLRTVQETQYF.